These T cell receptor beta chains were read from a single sample in a study of blood T cell repertoires in COVID-19. The protocol was immunoSEQ multiplex PCR, while the TCRdb copy is restricted to in-frame clones and leaves out a portion. This table holds roughly 250,000 clones, approximately 90% found once. Sequenced input: PBMCs or T cells enriched from blood (not recorded which). Receptor source: a woman in her thirties or forties with acute COVID-19. The CDR3 runs from the conserved cysteine through the conserved F or W. D genes are given only for firm matches. The size field is filled for only some rows; it gives once, few, many or a size class.

v_call,clone_size,j_call,d_call,cdr3_aa,cdr3_nt
TRBV28,-,TRBJ2-2,TRBD2,CASSLGAGGPQGELFF,TGTGCCAGCAGTTTAGGAGCGGGAGGGCCACAAGGGGAGCTGTTTTTT
TRBV19,-,TRBJ2-7,TRBD2,CASSMTSGRAKYEQYF,TGTGCCAGTAGTATGACTAGCGGGAGGGCCAAGTACGAGCAGTACTTC
TRBV5-1,-,TRBJ2-7,-,CASSSRSGEQYF,TGCGCCAGCAGCTCGAGATCTGGTGAGCAGTACTTC
TRBV5-1,-,TRBJ2-2,-,CASSPRVGELFF,TGCGCCAGCAGCCCCCGGGTCGGGGAGCTGTTTTTT
TRBV7-9,-,TRBJ2-1,TRBD2,CASGTRLTSGKNEQFF,TGTGCCAGCGGTACACGATTGACTAGCGGGAAGAATGAGCAGTTCTTC
TRBV6-1,-,TRBJ1-5,TRBD1,CASSGPGTVSNQPQHF,TGTGCCAGCAGTGGCCCCGGGACAGTTAGCAATCAGCCCCAGCATTTT
TRBV4-1,-,TRBJ2-2,TRBD2,CASSQVVRTSGRSNTGELFF,TGCGCCAGCAGCCAAGTGGTTCGGACTAGCGGACGGTCGAACACCGGGGAGCTGTTTTTT
TRBV7-8,-,TRBJ1-3,-,CASSLTDPGRTGNTIYF,TGTGCCAGCAGCTTAACTGACCCAGGGAGGACTGGAAACACCATATATTTT
TRBV14,-,TRBJ2-7,-,CASSPLSSYEQYF,TGTGCCAGCAGCCCCCTATCCTCCTACGAGCAGTACTTC
TRBV4-3,-,TRBJ2-3,-,CASSQDHRPTYTDTQYF,TGCGCCAGCAGCCAAGATCACAGACCCACCTACACAGATACGCAGTATTTT
TRBV5-1,-,TRBJ1-2,-,CASSLTGLTNYGYTF,TGCGCCAGCAGCTTGACAGGGCTAACCAACTATGGCTACACCTTC
TRBV19,-,TRBJ1-1,-,CASGRLGATTEAFF,TGTGCCAGTGGGCGCCTAGGGGCAACGACTGAAGCTTTCTTT
TRBV6-6,few,TRBJ2-7,TRBD2,CASSHGSSGGGSSYEQYF,TGTGCCAGCAGTCACGGGTCGAGCGGGGGGGGAAGCTCCTACGAGCAGTACTTC
TRBV18,-,TRBJ1-3,-,CASSPGTSLSGNTIYF,TGTGCCAGCTCACCCGGGACATCACTCTCTGGAAACACCATATATTTT
TRBV6-5,-,TRBJ1-6,-,CASSYEGAYNSPLHF,TGTGCCAGCAGTTACGAGGGGGCCTATAATTCACCCCTCCACTTT
TRBV5-6,-,TRBJ1-5,-,CASSLDSYDQPQHF,TGTGCCAGCAGCTTGGACAGCTACGATCAGCCCCAGCATTTT
TRBV2,-,TRBJ1-6,TRBD1,CASRGQGNSPLHF,TGTGCCAGCAGAGGACAGGGGAATTCACCCCTCCACTTT
TRBV5-1,-,TRBJ2-5,TRBD1,CASSLDPGGQETQYF,TGCGCCAGCAGCTTGGATCCAGGGGGCCAAGAGACCCAGTACTTC